The 18 T cell receptor beta chains reported below all come from one sample, sequenced in a study of naive and memory T cell subsets. An oligonucleotide containing a UMI was ligated to the 3' end of TCR cDNA. Ligated cDNA underwent four rounds of PCR with nested alpha and beta constant region primers and SP2. Via MiXCR, TCRdb re-called the 5' RACE reads, giving one row per CDR3 protein. The sample includes roughly 60,000 distinct CDR3 sequences, approximately 8% seen only once; the top ten take about 19%. Every receptor here comes from a female donor in good health.

This clonotype was counted many times. The CDR3 reads CSAPTSGSADTQYF. The CDR3 region has the DNA TGCAGCGCTCCCACTAGCGGGAGCGCAGATACGCAGTATTTT. The chain is built from TRBV29-1 and TRBJ2-3; TRBD2 matches at 11 bases. The CDR3 spans 14 residues. Trimming at V came to 7 bases and at J to 4 bases, leaving 7 bases not matched to a gene. CDR1 is SQVTM, CDR2 ANQGSEA, per germline.

The J gene is TRBJ1-3, the V gene TRBV9, with 12 bases identical to TRBD1. The CDR3 loop spans 17 amino acids. Germline V gene data show CDR1 as SGDLS and CDR2 as YYNGEE. Trimming removed 3 bases from V and 4 bases from J; junction bases left unmatched: 8. The CDR3 coding sequence is TGTGCCAGCAGCGCTCTCCGGGACAGGGGGCCGGGAAACACCATATATTTT. Translation gives CASSALRDRGPGNTIYF.

This clonotype was detected only a few times. The chain is built from TRBV20-1 and TRBJ1-1; D uncertain. This CDR3 contains 15 residues. The germline CDR1 and CDR2 sequences are DFQATT and SNEGSKA (reference sequence). V gave up 7 bases and J gave up 0 bases, with 18 bases separating them. The CDR3 spells CSGQRWETMNTEAFF. CDR3 nucleotide sequence: TGCAGTGGCCAGAGATGGGAGACTATGAACACTGAAGCTTTCTTT.

This clonotype has ten or more counts. The genes are TRBV5-1 and TRBJ2-3; unclear D gene. Per the germline V gene, CDR1 is SGHRS and CDR2 is YFSETQ. Trimming pared 0 bases from V and 10 bases from J, leaving 9 bases between. This CDR3 has 12 residues. The CDR3 nucleotides are TGCGCCAGCAGCTTGGAGCAATTGGCGCAGTATTTT. Protein: CASSLEQLAQYF. Full variable domain (rest looked up from reference TRBV5-1 and TRBJ2-3): KAGVTQTPRYLIKTRGQQVTLSCSPISGHRSVSWYQQTPGQGLQFLFEYFSETQRNKGNFPGRFSGRQFSNSRSEMNVSTLELGDSALYLCASSLEQLAQYFGPGTRLTVL.

The chain has TRBV7-9 and TRBJ1-4; D call uncertain. The CDR3 runs to 15 residues. The V gene lost 7 bases and the J gene lost 0 bases, with 12 bases spanning the gap. Germline V gives CDR1 SEHNR, CDR2 FQNEAQ (reference sequence). The CDR3 is CASTVKGATNEKLFF. CDR3 bases: TGTGCCAGCACCGTAAAGGGTGCAACTAATGAAAAACTGTTTTTT.

This clonotype was detected ten times or more. V is TRBV12-3 or TRBV12-4 and J is TRBJ1-1, with TRBD1 matching over 7 bases. Unmatched junction bases numbered 9, after V lost 5 bases and J lost 6 bases. This CDR3 comprises 14 residues. CDR3 residues: CASSRRQGNSEAFF. In nucleotides, the CDR3 is TGTGCCAGCAGTCGACGACAGGGAAACTCTGAAGCTTTCTTT.

This clonotype was seen a handful of times. V usage is TRBV10-3 and J usage is TRBJ2-2, with a possible D match to TRBD1 (6 bases). Germline values: CDR1 ENHRY, CDR2 SYGVKD. The V gene lost 3 bases and the J gene lost 3 bases, with 8 bases spanning the gap. This CDR3 comprises 14 residues. CDR3 residues: CAISDAGDTGELFF. CDR3 sequence (DNA): TGTGCCATCAGTGATGCAGGGGACACCGGGGAGCTGTTTTTT.

The V and J genes are TRBV28 and TRBJ2-7; 12 bases line up with TRBD2. Looked up from germline, CDR1 is MDHEN and CDR2 is SYDVKM. CDR3 length: 16 residues. With 6 bases clipped from V and 2 bases from J, the junction kept 8 bases outside the gene matches. Here the CDR3 reads CASRRPLAGGTYEQYF. CDR3 bases: TGTGCCAGCAGAAGACCACTAGCGGGAGGAACCTACGAGCAGTACTTC.

This clonotype has ten or more counts. The V and J genes are TRBV20-1 and TRBJ2-1; 9 bases agree with TRBD2. The V and J ends lost 4 bases and 0 bases, in that order; junction bases with no gene match: 4. In germline, CDR1 is DFQATT, CDR2 SNEGSKA (reference sequence). This CDR3 contains 15 residues. CDR3 protein: CSATGGGASYNEQFF. CDR3 in DNA: TGCAGTGCTACCGGCGGGGGGGCCTCCTACAATGAGCAGTTCTTC.

This chain links TRBV3-1 with TRBJ2-7, with 7 bases matching TRBD1. The CDR3 loop spans 14 amino acids. J lost 5 bases, V lost 10 bases, and 14 bases had no gene match. Germline loops: CDR1 LGHDT, CDR2 YNNKEL (reference sequence). The CDR3 region is CATRPDRVRDEQYF. The CDR3, as DNA: TGTGCCACCAGACCCGACAGGGTTCGGGACGAGCAGTACTTC.

This clonotype was picked up a small number of times. The chain recombines TRBV6-5 with TRBJ2-1; D is possibly TRBD2 (5 bases). Trimming stripped 6 bases from V and 4 bases from J, with 16 bases between. This CDR3 contains 15 residues. The V gene's germline CDR1 is MNHEY and CDR2 SVGAGI. In DNA, the CDR3 is TGTGCCAGCAGCCCACTAGTCGTCGGGTACAATGAGCAGTTCTTC. This codes for CASSPLVVGYNEQFF.

This clonotype has ten or more counts. V gene TRBV19 combines with J gene TRBJ2-7; tentatively, D is TRBD1 (5 bases). The CDR3 extends over 14 amino acids. V shed 4 bases and J shed 0 bases, with 10 bases lying between them. CDR1 is LNHDA, CDR2 SQIVND, per germline (reference sequence). The DNA for the CDR3 is TGTGCCAGTAGTACGTGGGGCCCCTCCTACGAGCAGTACTTC. This encodes CASSTWGPSYEQYF. The full variable domain, its missing parts supplied by reference TRBV19 and TRBJ2-7, is DGGITQSPKYLFRKEGQNVTLSCEQNLNHDAMYWYRQDPGQGLRLIYYSQIVNDFQKGDIAEGYSVSREKKESFPLTVTSAQKNPTAFYLCASSTWGPSYEQYFGPGTRLTVT.

This clonotype was counted between two and nine times. The CDR3 sequence is CASRLAGGPGNEQFF. As DNA, the CDR3 is TGTGCCAGCAGACTAGCGGGAGGGCCGGGCAATGAGCAGTTCTTC. The chain recombines TRBV12-3 or TRBV12-4 with TRBJ2-1; 13 bases line up with TRBD2. V lost 6 bases, J lost 6 bases, and 5 bases stayed unmatched. The CDR3 runs 15 residues.

The chain uses TRBV19 and TRBJ1-2, with TRBD1 matching over 9 bases. J gave up 5 bases and V 3 bases, and 4 bases lay outside the gene matches. The CDR3 covers 14 residues. CDR1 is LNHDA, CDR2 SQIVND, per germline (reference sequence). Here the CDR3 DNA reads TGTGCCAGTAGTATGCGGACAGGGGAGTATGGCTACACCTTC. Its translation is CASSMRTGEYGYTF.

This clonotype was observed at least ten times. This rearrangement joins TRBV7-9 to TRBJ2-7; 9 bases line up with TRBD2. CDR1 is SEHNR and CDR2 is FQNEAQ in the germline V gene (reference sequence). The CDR3 has 17 amino acids. Losses at the gene ends were 4 bases for V and 3 bases for J; bases not matched to a gene: 13. The CDR3 sequence: CASSSNVGLAGIYEQYF. Written as DNA, the CDR3 is TGTGCCAGCAGCTCTAACGTAGGGCTAGCGGGAATCTACGAGCAGTACTTC.

This clonotype was found a few times. The V gene is TRBV29-1, the J gene TRBJ1-1; D is perhaps TRBD1 (5 bases). The germline V gene encodes CDR1 SQVTM and CDR2 ANQGSEA. The CDR3 totals 12 residues. Trimming cost V 5 bases and J 3 bases, with 10 bases left between them. The CDR3 loop is CSVLTAYTEAFF. The CDR3 region has the DNA TGCAGCGTTTTGACAGCCTACACTGAAGCTTTCTTT.

The chain is built from TRBV7-9 and TRBJ2-3, with D tentatively TRBD2 (5 bases). CDR1 is SEHNR, CDR2 FQNEAQ, per germline (reference sequence). With 7 bases removed from V and 1 base from J, the gap between germline ends came to 15 bases. The CDR3 sequence is 15 residues long. The CDR3 sequence is CASIPLSVGTDTQYF. Here the CDR3 DNA reads TGTGCCAGCATCCCCCTTAGCGTGGGCACAGATACGCAGTATTTT. Filled out from reference TRBV7-9 and TRBJ2-3, the complete variable domain reads DTGVSQNPRHKITKRGQNVTFRCDPISEHNRLYWYRQTLGQGPEFLTYFQNEAQLEKSRLLSDRFSAERPKGSFSTLEIQRTEQGDSAMYLCASIPLSVGTDTQYFGPGTRLTVL.

A note on this clonotype: A read error may account for a junction end that differs from germline. V and J are TRBV19 and TRBJ1-5; D remains ambiguous. Germline V lookup: CDR1 LNHDA, CDR2 SQIVND (reference sequence). The CDR3 loop spans 14 amino acids. CDR3 bases: TGTGCCAGTAAGTCGCAGACGGGCAATCAGCCCCAGAATTTT. This gives the protein CASKSQTGNQPQNF.